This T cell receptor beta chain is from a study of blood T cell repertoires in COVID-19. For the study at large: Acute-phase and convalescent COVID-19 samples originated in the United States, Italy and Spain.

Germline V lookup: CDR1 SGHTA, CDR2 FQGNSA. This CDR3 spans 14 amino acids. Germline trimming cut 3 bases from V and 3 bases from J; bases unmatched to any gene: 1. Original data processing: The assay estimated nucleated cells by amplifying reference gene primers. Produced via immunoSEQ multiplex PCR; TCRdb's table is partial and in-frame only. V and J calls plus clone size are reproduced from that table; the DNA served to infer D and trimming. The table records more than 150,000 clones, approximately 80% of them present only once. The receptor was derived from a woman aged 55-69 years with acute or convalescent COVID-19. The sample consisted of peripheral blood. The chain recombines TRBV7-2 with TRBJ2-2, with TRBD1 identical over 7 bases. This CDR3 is CASSLTGYTGELFF. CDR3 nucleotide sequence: TGTGCCAGCAGCTTGACAGGGTACACCGGGGAGCTGTTTTTT.